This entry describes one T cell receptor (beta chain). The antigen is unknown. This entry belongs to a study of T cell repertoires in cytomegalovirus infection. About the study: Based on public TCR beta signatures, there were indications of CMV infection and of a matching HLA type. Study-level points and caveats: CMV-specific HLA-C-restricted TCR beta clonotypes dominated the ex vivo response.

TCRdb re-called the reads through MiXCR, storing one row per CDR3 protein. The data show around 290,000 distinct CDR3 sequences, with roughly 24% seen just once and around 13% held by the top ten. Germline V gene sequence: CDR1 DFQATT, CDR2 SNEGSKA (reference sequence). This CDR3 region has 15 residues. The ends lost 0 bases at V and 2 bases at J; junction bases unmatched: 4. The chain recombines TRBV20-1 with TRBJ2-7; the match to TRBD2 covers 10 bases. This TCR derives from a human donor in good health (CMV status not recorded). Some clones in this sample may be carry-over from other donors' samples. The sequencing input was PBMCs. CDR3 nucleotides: TGCAGTGCTAGAGATGCTAGCGGGGGTACCTACGAGCAGTACTTC. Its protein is CSARDASGGTYEQYF.